Listed here is a single T cell receptor (beta chain). Trimming stripped 5 bases from V and 7 bases from J, with 11 bases between. The CDR3 consists of 12 residues. The germline CDR1 and CDR2 sequences are ENHRY and SYGVKD. The record originates from a study of T cell clones after liver transplantation. Assay: immunoSEQ multiplex PCR; the TCRdb copy retains only in-frame clones and omits some. The sample gives around 75,000 clones, approximately 81% of which show up once; 2.1% is in the top ten. The gene calls are TRBV10-3 and TRBJ1-1; maybe TRBD1 (5 bases). This specimen was CD4+ T cells from blood, taken about 50 months after liver transplant. This TCR came from a human patient who received a liver transplant. Some T cells here may be from the graft donor. CDR3 DNA: TGTGCCATCAGTCGGGGGATCGATGAAGCTTTCTTT. It is translated as CAISRGIDEAFF.